This T cell receptor beta chain was identified during a study of beta chain features in type 1 diabetes. Broader study findings: Significant though moderate, a shortening of TCRB CDR3s appeared in all four CD4+ subsets of Type 1 diabetes patients.

Comments on this clone: Its antigen is not known.

V was pared by 0 bases and J by 2 bases, with 13 bases between. Per the germline V gene, CDR1 is SQVTM and CDR2 is ANQGSEA. This CDR3 spans 15 amino acids. The isolated RNA, all of it, was reverse transcribed, so expressed TCRB transcripts were what got sequenced. Data came from immunoSEQ multiplex PCR; TCRdb stores just in-frame clones and leaves some out. In the table there are 250,000 to 300,000 clones, around an eighth of which are singletons. It was via CD45RO/CCR7/CD25/CD127/CD95/CD27 that CD4+ naive, central memory, regulatory and stem cell-like memory cells were sorted. The chain employs TRBV29-1 and TRBJ1-2; maybe TRBD1 (6 bases). Sample: naive CD4+ T cells from blood. The receptor comes from a man aged 25-45 years with type 1 diabetes. CDR3 loop: CSVEDRQDLNYGYTF. In nucleotides, the CDR3 is TGCAGCGTTGAAGACCGACAGGACCTCAACTATGGCTACACCTTC.